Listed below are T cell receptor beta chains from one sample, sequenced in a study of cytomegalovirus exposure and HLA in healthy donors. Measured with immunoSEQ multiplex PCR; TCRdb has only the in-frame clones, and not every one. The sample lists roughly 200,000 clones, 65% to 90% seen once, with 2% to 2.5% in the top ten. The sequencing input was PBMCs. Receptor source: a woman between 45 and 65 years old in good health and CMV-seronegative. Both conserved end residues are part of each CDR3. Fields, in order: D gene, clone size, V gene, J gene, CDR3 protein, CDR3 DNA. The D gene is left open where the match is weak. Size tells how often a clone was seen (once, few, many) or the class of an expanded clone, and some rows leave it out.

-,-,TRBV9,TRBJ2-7,CASSVEGTGAPEQYF,TGTGCCAGCAGCGTAGAAGGAACAGGAGCTCCCGAGCAGTACTTC
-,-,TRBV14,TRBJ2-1,CASSHLQSSYNEQFF,TGTGCCAGCAGCCATTTACAAAGCTCCTACAATGAGCAGTTCTTC
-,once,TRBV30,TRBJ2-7,CAWKGVTSEQYF,TGTGCCTGGAAGGGAGTTACAAGCGAGCAGTACTTC
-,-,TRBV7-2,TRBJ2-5,CASSWGRRETQYF,TGTGCCAGCAGCTGGGGGCGGAGGGAGACCCAGTACTTC
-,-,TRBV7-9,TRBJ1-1,CSSSLLHRLNTEAFF,TGTTCCAGCAGCTTACTTCACAGGTTGAACACTGAAGCTTTCTTT
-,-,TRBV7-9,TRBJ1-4,CASSPQGFNEKLFF,TGTGCCAGCAGCCCTCAGGGATTTAATGAAAAACTGTTTTTT
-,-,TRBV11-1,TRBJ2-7,CASSLEGQTLYEQYF,TGTGCCAGCAGCTTAGAAGGACAGACTCTCTACGAGCAGTACTTC
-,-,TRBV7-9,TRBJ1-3,CASSLDYSGNTIYF,TGTGCCAGCAGCTTAGATTACTCTGGAAACACCATATATTTT
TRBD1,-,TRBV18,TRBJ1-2,CASSPGTGDYGYTF,TGTGCCAGCTCACCAGGAACAGGGGACTATGGCTACACCTTC
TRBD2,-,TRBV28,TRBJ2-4,CASSPQTGGNIQYF,TGTGCCAGCAGTCCCCAGACGGGGGGAAACATTCAGTACTTC
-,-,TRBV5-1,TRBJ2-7,CASSLSRSEQYF,TGCGCCAGCAGCTTGAGTCGGTCCGAGCAGTACTTC
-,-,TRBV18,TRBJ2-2,CASSPPDSPRTIGELFF,TGTGCCAGCTCACCACCGGACAGTCCTAGGACCATCGGGGAGCTGTTTTTT
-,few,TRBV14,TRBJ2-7,CASSQEGRELKGYEQYF,TGTGCCAGCAGCCAAGAGGGTCGGGAATTGAAGGGCTACGAGCAGTACTTC
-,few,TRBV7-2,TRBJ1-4,CASSLVRGAANEKLFF,TGTGCCAGCAGCTTAGTCAGGGGCGCGGCTAATGAAAAACTGTTTTTT
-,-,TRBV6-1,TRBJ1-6,CASTVEGRGSPLHF,TGTGCCAGCACGGTAGAGGGGCGGGGATCACCCCTCCACTTT
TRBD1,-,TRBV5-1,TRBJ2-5,CASSLTSDRAETQYF,TGCGCCAGCAGCTTAACCTCCGACAGGGCGGAGACCCAGTACTTC
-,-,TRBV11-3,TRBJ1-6,CASSSSLNSPLHF,TGTGCCAGCAGCTCGAGCCTTAATTCACCCCTCCACTTT
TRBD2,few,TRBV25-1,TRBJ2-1,CASRRTGTSGSTEQFF,TGTGCCAGCAGGAGAACCGGGACTAGCGGGAGTACTGAGCAGTTCTTC
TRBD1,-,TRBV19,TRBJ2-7,CASSRGQGAYEQYF,TGTGCCAGTAGTAGAGGACAGGGGGCGTACGAGCAGTACTTC
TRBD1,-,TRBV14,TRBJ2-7,CASSQERGQGLHEQYF,TGTGCCAGCAGCCAAGAAAGGGGACAGGGACTCCACGAGCAGTACTTC
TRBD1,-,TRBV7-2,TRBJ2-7,CASILGGYSYEQYF,TGTGCCAGCATTCTAGGGGGCTATTCCTACGAGCAGTACTTC
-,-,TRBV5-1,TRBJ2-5,CASSLAPTQETQYF,TGCGCCAGCAGCTTGGCACCTACCCAAGAGACCCAGTACTTC
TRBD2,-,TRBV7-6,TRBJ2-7,CASRLATSYEQYF,TGTGCCAGCAGACTAGCGACAAGCTACGAGCAGTACTTC
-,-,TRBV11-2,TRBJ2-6,CASSLVRGIANVLTF,TGTGCCAGCAGCTTAGTGCGAGGGATAGCCAACGTCCTGACTTTC
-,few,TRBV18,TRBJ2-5,CASSPLTSGETQYF,TGTGCCAGCTCACCACTTACTAGTGGGGAGACCCAGTACTTC
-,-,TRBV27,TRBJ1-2,CASSPTGDGYTF,TGTGCCAGCAGTCCGACAGGAGATGGCTACACCTTC
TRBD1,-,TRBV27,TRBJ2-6,CASSPPGQVIPGANVLTF,TGTGCCAGCAGCCCACCGGGACAGGTGATTCCTGGGGCCAACGTCCTGACTTTC
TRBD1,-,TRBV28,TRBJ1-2,CASSPGQGSYGYTF,TGTGCCAGCAGTCCAGGACAGGGTAGCTATGGCTACACCTTC
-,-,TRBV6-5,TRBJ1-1,CASSQGGSTNTEAFF,TGTGCCAGCAGCCAAGGAGGGAGTACGAACACTGAAGCTTTCTTT
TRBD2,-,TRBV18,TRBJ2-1,CASSPRLAGVSSYNEQFF,TGTGCCAGCTCACCAAGGCTAGCGGGGGTGAGCTCCTACAATGAGCAGTTCTTC
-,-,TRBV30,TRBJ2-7,CAWSGRGLGYEQYF,TGTGCCTGGAGTGGAAGGGGTCTAGGCTACGAGCAGTACTTC
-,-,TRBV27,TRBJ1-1,CASSWRGLGTEAFF,TGTGCCAGCAGTTGGAGAGGATTGGGCACTGAAGCTTTCTTT
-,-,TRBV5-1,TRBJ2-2,CASSLGHPNTGELFF,TGCGCCAGCAGCTTGGGACACCCGAACACCGGGGAGCTGTTTTTT
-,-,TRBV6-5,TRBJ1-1,CASSYGGAPNTEAFF,TGTGCCAGCAGTTACGGAGGGGCACCGAACACTGAAGCTTTCTTT
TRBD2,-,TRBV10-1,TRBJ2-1,CASSAGLGDVASYNEQFF,TGCGCCAGCAGTGCGGGACTAGGCGACGTGGCATCCTACAATGAGCAGTTCTTC
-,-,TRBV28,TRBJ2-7,CASSPPAGGRPYEQYF,TGTGCCAGCAGTCCCCCCGCCGGGGGGCGACCCTACGAGCAGTACTTC
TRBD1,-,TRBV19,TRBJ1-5,CATSDRDRNQPQHF,TGTGCCACCTCGGACAGGGATCGAAACCAGCCCCAGCATTTT
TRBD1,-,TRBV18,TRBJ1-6,CASSPDRESPLHF,TGTGCCAGCTCACCCGACAGGGAATCACCCCTCCACTTT
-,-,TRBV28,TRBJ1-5,CASSLVLQATSSNQPQHF,TGTGCCAGCAGTTTAGTCCTCCAAGCGACCTCCAGCAATCAGCCCCAGCATTTT
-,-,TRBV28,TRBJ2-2,CASSAEEYTGELFF,TGTGCCAGCAGCGCCGAGGAGTACACCGGGGAGCTGTTTTTT
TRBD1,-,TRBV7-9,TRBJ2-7,CASRADRGRAGEQYF,TGTGCCAGCAGAGCCGACAGGGGGCGAGCGGGCGAGCAGTACTTC
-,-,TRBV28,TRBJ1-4,CASSFGGVTNEKLFF,TGTGCCAGCAGTTTCGGGGGGGTGACTAATGAAAAACTGTTTTTT
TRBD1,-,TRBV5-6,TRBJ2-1,CASSLVGTAYNEQFF,TGTGCCAGCAGCTTGGTAGGGACAGCTTACAATGAGCAGTTCTTC
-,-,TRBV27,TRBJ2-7,CASTQTRKGGYEQYF,TGTGCCAGCACCCAAACTCGAAAAGGGGGCTACGAGCAGTACTTC
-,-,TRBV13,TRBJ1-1,CASSLLAGYMNTEAFF,TGTGCCAGCAGCTTATTGGCAGGATACATGAACACTGAAGCTTTCTTT
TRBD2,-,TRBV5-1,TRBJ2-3,CASSPFYREGSGDTQYF,TGCGCCAGCAGCCCATTTTACCGGGAGGGGTCGGGAGATACGCAGTATTTT
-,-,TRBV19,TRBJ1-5,CATGYQPQHF,TGTGCCACGGGGTATCAGCCCCAGCATTTT
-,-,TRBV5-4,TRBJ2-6,CASSTSWAGPPGANVLTF,TGTGCCAGCTCCACCAGTTGGGCAGGGCCTCCTGGGGCCAACGTCCTGACTTTC
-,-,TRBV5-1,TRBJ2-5,CASSRQSAGETQYF,TGCGCCAGCAGCCGACAATCCGCGGGAGAGACCCAGTACTTC
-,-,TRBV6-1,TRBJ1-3,CASSEARSTGKGNTIYF,TGTGCCAGCAGTGAAGCGCGGTCTACAGGGAAGGGAAACACCATATATTTT
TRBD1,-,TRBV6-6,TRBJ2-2,CASSPSGGTGELFF,TGTGCCAGCAGTCCTTCAGGGGGCACCGGGGAGCTGTTTTTT